This T cell receptor (beta chain) was sequenced in a study of beta chain features in type 1 diabetes. The overall study: In age, gender and cell yields, patients were similar to healthy donors.

Since all of the isolated RNA was reverse transcribed, expressed TCRB transcripts were what got sequenced. The assay was immunoSEQ multiplex PCR, and TCRdb's table has in-frame clones only and misses some. The sample contains 850,000 to 900,000 clones, roughly 16% of which appear only once. Germline V gene data show CDR1 as MNHNY and CDR2 as SVGAGI (reference sequence). V lost 2 bases to trimming and J lost 0 bases; unmatched junction nucleotides: 4. The CDR3 contains 15 residues. This clone showed up just a few times. Its antigen is unknown. Purity above 95% was achieved in all sorted populations. Study results and caveats: Short templates might get an advantage during PCR, and this would be equal in patients and controls. The VDJ junctions of type 1 diabetes patients carried fewer insertions and more deletions.

The receptor was derived from a young woman in good health. Input material: naive CD4+ T cells from blood. The chain uses TRBV6-6 and TRBJ2-7; 7 bases are shared with TRBD2. The CDR3 DNA sequence: TGTGCCAGCAGTTACCGGGCTAGCGGCTCCTACGAGCAGTACTTC. It specifies CASSYRASGSYEQYF.